This TCR beta chain emerged from a study of T-cell memory formation after mild COVID-19. As for the study in general: For the most part, TCR clusters were specific to one donor.

Study-level results: Researchers found some responding clones in pre-infection memory, a sign that cross-reactive memory joined. Day 15 to 85 contractors were CD4/CD8 balanced; later expanders leaned CD4+.

TCRdb called the 5' RACE reads again in MiXCR, with one record for every CDR3 protein. The data contain fewer than 60,000 distinct CDR3 sequences, around a quarter of them singletons. This clonotype was seen more than once but under ten times. Its specificity is not known. The CDR3 runs to 11 residues. Per the germline V gene, CDR1 is MNHEY and CDR2 is SVGAGI. V was cut by 2 bases and J by 10 bases, with 6 bases left in between. The rearrangement links TRBV6-5 to TRBJ2-1; D remains unclear. Sequences were obtained from PBMCs or a T cell subset sorted from them (not recorded which). The TCR sequence derives from a man aged 18 to 30 who had mild COVID-19 (a few samples of this study predate the infection). Cell type and time point are not known. The chain's CDR3 is CASSYRYEQFF. In DNA, the CDR3 is TGTGCCAGCAGTTACCGGTACGAGCAGTTCTTC.